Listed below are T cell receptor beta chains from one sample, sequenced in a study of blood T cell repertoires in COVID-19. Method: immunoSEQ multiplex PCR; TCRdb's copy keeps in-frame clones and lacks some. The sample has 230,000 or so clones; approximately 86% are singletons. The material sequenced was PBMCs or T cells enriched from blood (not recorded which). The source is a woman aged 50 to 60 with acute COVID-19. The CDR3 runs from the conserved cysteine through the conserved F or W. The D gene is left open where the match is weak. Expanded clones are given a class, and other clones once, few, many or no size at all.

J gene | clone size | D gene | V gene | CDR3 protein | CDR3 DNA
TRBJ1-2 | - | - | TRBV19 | CASSIGRFGYTF | TGTGCCAGTAGTATAGGCAGGTTTGGCTACACCTTC
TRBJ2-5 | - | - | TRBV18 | CASSPRVDETQYF | TGTGCCAGCTCACCCAGGGTTGACGAGACCCAGTACTTC
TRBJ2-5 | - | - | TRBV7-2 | CASRPGSQETQYF | TGTGCCAGCCGGCCGGGTTCCCAAGAGACCCAGTACTTC
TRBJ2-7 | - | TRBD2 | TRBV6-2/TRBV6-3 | CASSYEGTRSREQYF | TGTGCCAGCAGTTACGAGGGGACTAGGTCTAGGGAGCAGTACTTC
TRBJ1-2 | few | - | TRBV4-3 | CASSWRGAYTF | TGCGCCAGCAGCTGGCGGGGGGCCTACACCTTC
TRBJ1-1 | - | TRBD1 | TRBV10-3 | CAIAQGSNTEAFF | TGTGCCATCGCACAGGGGTCGAACACTGAAGCTTTCTTT
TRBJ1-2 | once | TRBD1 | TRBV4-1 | CASSRRDSSNYGYTF | TGCGCCAGCAGCCGTCGGGACAGTTCTAACTATGGCTACACCTTC
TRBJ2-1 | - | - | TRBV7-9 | CASSSEQRLVDEQFF | TGTGCCAGCAGCTCCGAGCAGCGACTAGTAGACGAGCAGTTCTTC
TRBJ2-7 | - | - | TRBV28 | CASSSRARPLYF | TGTGCCAGCAGTTCGCGGGCCAGGCCCCTCTACTTC
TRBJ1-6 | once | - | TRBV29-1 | CSVGLSDNSPLHF | TGCAGCGTTGGACTTAGCGATAATTCACCCCTCCACTTT
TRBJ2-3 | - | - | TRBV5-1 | CASSPGRTASTDTQYF | TGCGCCAGCAGTCCAGGTAGGACAGCTAGCACAGATACGCAGTATTTT
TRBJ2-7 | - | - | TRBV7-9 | CASSFTGPKGGYDEQYF | TGTGCCAGCAGCTTCACCGGACCCAAAGGGGGTTACGACGAGCAGTACTTC
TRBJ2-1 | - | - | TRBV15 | CATSTRRNNEQFF | TGTGCCACCAGCACCAGGAGGAACAATGAGCAGTTCTTC
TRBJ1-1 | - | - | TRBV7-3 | CASSLLRQGNTEAFF | TGTGCCAGCAGCTTACTCAGGCAGGGGAACACTGAAGCTTTCTTT
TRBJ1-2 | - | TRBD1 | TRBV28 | CASSAGGSWYGYTF | TGTGCCAGCAGTGCAGGGGGGAGTTGGTATGGCTACACCTTC
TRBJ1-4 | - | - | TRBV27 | CASSLKGLWGGDEKLFF | TGTGCCAGCAGTTTAAAAGGCCTTTGGGGGGGGGATGAAAAACTGTTTTTT
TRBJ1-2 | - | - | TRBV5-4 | CASSLGDEGLYYGYTF | TGTGCCAGCAGCTTGGGAGACGAGGGCCTTTACTATGGCTACACCTTC
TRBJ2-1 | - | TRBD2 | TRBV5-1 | CASHGGRGYNEQFF | TGCGCCAGCCATGGCGGGAGGGGGTACAATGAGCAGTTCTTC
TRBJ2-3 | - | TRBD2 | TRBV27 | CASSLRVGGEVGTQYF | TGTGCCAGCAGTTTAAGGGTGGGAGGGGAGGTCGGTACGCAGTATTTT
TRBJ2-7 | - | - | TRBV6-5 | CASSFPWGLLKDEQYF | TGTGCCAGCAGTTTCCCCTGGGGACTCCTAAAGGATGAGCAGTACTTC
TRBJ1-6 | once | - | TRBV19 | CASSIGRVNSPLHF | TGTGCCAGTAGTATAGGACGGGTTAATTCACCCCTCCACTTT
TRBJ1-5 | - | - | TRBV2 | CASSELGGREQPQHF | TGTGCCAGCAGTGAATTGGGGGGGCGCGAGCAGCCCCAGCATTTT
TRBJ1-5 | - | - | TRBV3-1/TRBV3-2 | CASSQGKGLFHSNQPQHF | TGTGCCAGCAGCCAGGGGAAAGGACTGTTCCATAGCAATCAGCCCCAGCATTTT
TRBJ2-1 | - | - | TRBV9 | CASSPRGPNEQFF | TGTGCCAGCAGCCCCCGAGGGCCCAATGAGCAGTTCTTC
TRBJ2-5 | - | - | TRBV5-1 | CASSLERGGETQYF | TGCGCCAGCAGCTTAGAAAGGGGCGGTGAGACCCAGTACTTC
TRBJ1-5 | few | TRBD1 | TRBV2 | CASSPDRGNQPQHF | TGTGCCAGCAGTCCGGACAGGGGCAATCAGCCCCAGCATTTT
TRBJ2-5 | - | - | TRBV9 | CASSVHGVLSQETQYF | TGTGCCAGCAGCGTTCACGGGGTTCTCTCCCAAGAGACCCAGTACTTC
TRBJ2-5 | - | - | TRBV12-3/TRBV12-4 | CASMNRVETQYF | TGTGCCAGCATGAACAGGGTGGAGACCCAGTACTTC
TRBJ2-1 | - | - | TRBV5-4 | CASSLGQTNNEQFF | TGTGCCAGCAGCTTGGGACAGACCAACAATGAGCAGTTCTTC
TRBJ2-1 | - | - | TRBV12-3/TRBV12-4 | CASRGLNEQFF | TGTGCCAGCAGGGGCCTTAATGAGCAGTTCTTC
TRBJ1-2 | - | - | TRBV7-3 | CASSLRQGGGYTF | TGTGCCAGCAGCTTAAGGCAGGGAGGAGGCTACACCTTC
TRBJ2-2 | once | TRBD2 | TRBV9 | CASNKKLAGANTGELFF | TGTGCCAGCAACAAAAAGCTAGCGGGAGCGAACACCGGGGAGCTGTTTTTT
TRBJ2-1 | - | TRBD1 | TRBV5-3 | CARSSGQGSNEQFF | TGTGCCAGAAGCTCCGGACAGGGGTCCAATGAGCAGTTCTTC
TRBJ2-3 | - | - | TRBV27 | CASSFSTGPDTQYF | TGTGCCAGCAGTTTTTCTACAGGGCCAGATACGCAGTATTTT
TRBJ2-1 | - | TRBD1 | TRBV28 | CASRRTGYNEQFF | TGTGCCAGCAGGAGGACAGGGTACAATGAGCAGTTCTTC
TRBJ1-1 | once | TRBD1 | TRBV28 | CASSWHHRGTEAFF | TGTGCCAGCAGTTGGCACCACAGGGGTACTGAAGCTTTCTTT
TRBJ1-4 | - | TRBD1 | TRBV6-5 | CAIGQGPTNEKLFF | TGTGCCATCGGACAGGGGCCAACTAATGAAAAACTGTTTTTT
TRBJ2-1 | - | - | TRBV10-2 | CASSESYAIVGQFF | TGCGCCAGCAGTGAGTCTTACGCCATCGTCGGGCAGTTCTTC
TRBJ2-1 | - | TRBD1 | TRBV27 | CASSSWTGGRWGSYNEQFF | TGTGCCAGCAGTTCGTGGACAGGGGGCAGGTGGGGCTCCTACAATGAGCAGTTCTTC